A selection of T cell receptor beta chains follows, all from one sample in a study of vaccination and CD4 T cells after COVID-19. Using its own MiXCR run on the PCR reads, TCRdb lists one record per CDR3 protein. The sample has around 11,000 distinct CDR3 sequences, 77% seen once. These TCRs' antigens remain unknown. The sample comprised CD4+ T cells from blood, cultured in vitro. The origin of the receptors is a human donor who had recovered from COVID-19. Each CDR3 is given without its conserved first and last residue. Each record gives: J gene, V gene, CDR3 protein.

TRBJ1-5 TRBV20-1 SAREPSYSNQPQH
TRBJ2-3 TRBV2 ASQRTPSPDTQY
TRBJ2-3 TRBV10-3 ATLGGVFADTQY
TRBJ1-1 TRBV19 ASSIDQRGRTEAF
TRBJ2-1 TRBV27 ASSPVGSGRRSSYNEQF
TRBJ1-2 TRBV20-1 SARGIGYT
TRBJ1-3 TRBV27 ASSTDRGNTIY
TRBJ2-3 TRBV28 ASRGTGTGWSDTQY
TRBJ1-5 TRBV7-2 TSSLARDYGPQH
TRBJ1-1 TRBV7-2 ASTKSWGAGTEAF
TRBJ1-3 TRBV6-2/TRBV6-3 ASTESFSGNTIY
TRBJ1-4 TRBV11-1 ASSARQGPDEKLF
TRBJ1-4 TRBV6-1 ASSDPGPVEKLF
TRBJ1-2 TRBV7-9 ASSLATGSYGYT
TRBJ1-5 TRBV6-1 ASSPLDRINQPQH
TRBJ2-7 TRBV7-2 ASSLVAGGTEQY
TRBJ2-1 TRBV7-2 ASSSAGPTQF
TRBJ1-1 TRBV20-1 SARFGRSWDTEAF
TRBJ1-6 TRBV7-2 ASRPARGSYNSPLH
TRBJ2-3 TRBV6-7 ASSYLTDTQY
TRBJ2-7 TRBV20-1 SAPGRLAGGSSYEQY
TRBJ2-1 TRBV27 ASSLRGLSGNEQF
TRBJ2-7 TRBV7-6 ASSHGTAYEQY
TRBJ2-5 TRBV21-1 ARTGRGETQY
TRBJ2-7 TRBV27 ASSTRDGHREQY
TRBJ1-5 TRBV6-2/TRBV6-3 ASSSPHRGSGNQPQH
TRBJ1-2 TRBV6-1 ASSPGGSYGYT
TRBJ2-4 TRBV27 ASSLLGAGEAKNIQY
TRBJ2-1 TRBV24-1 ATSDRTRQGVRSYNEQF
TRBJ1-6 TRBV18 ASSLIIGSSSYNSPLH
TRBJ2-2 TRBV19 ASSLKWGLANTGELF
TRBJ2-1 TRBV7-2 ASSPSTSGSSYNEQF
TRBJ1-5 TRBV20-1 SAWTPDGRGPQH
TRBJ1-5 TRBV7-2 ASSLRQGNQPQH
TRBJ1-6 TRBV6-1 ASSTRDPGSPLH
TRBJ2-7 TRBV20-1 SAPRGRSSYEQY
TRBJ1-1 TRBV2 ASSEQGKAEAF
TRBJ2-5 TRBV20-1 SALGQGYGETQY